The clone carrying this TCR beta chain turned up a few times. The target antigen is unknown. The source of the sample is a study of CD8+CD57+ T cells in acquired aplastic anemia. Study as a whole: CD4+ and CD8+ cells, once sorted, gave DNA averaging approximately 3 ug.

This CDR3 has 15 amino acids. The ends lost 3 bases at V and 8 bases at J; junction bases unmatched: 11. Germline V gene lookup returns CDR1 DFQATT and CDR2 SNEGSKA (reference sequence). Genomic DNA, serving as template, underwent TCR beta VDJ and CDR3 profiling. TCRdb reprocessed the reads via MiXCR and lists one record per CDR3 protein. The sample consists of 450,000 to 600,000 distinct CDR3 sequences, around 32% of them appearing once. Whole-study results and caveats: In common between the patients and the controls were approximately 28 CD8+ CDR3 sequences.

Individuals selected for sequencing had exhibited CD8+CD57+ cell expansion on flow cytometry. No therapy had been given to the patients at the time of blood sampling. This chain joins TRBV20-1 and TRBJ1-4; 8 nucleotides align to TRBD1. Sequencing input: sorted CD4+, CD8+, or CD8+CD57+ T cells (not recorded which) from PBMCs. The sequence came from a human donor with aplastic anemia. The CDR3 region is CSASVRTGRSEKLFF. CDR3 bases: TGCAGTGCTAGTGTCCGGACAGGGAGGAGCGAAAAACTGTTTTTT.